These 6 T cell receptor beta chains were all obtained from the same sample, sequenced in a study of CD8 T cells in ankylosing spondylitis. Study-level findings and limits: Seven to nine highly homologous variants formed a TCR beta motif that appeared characteristic of ankylosing spondylitis blood.

These receptors lack a known antigen. TCRdb passed the 5' RACE reads through MiXCR, listing each CDR3 protein once. The sample has 650,000 to 800,000 distinct CDR3 sequences; about 20% are singletons. Input material: blood, either unsorted or a sorted T cell fraction (not recorded which). The receptors were sampled from a male donor with ankylosing spondylitis.

The chain recombines TRBV7-8 with TRBJ2-1, with TRBD2 matching 9 bases. This CDR3 has 15 amino acids. Germline CDR1 SGHVS, CDR2 FQNEAQ. Unmatched junction bases numbered 7, after V lost 1 base and J lost 9 bases. The CDR3 DNA reads TGTGCCAGCAGCTTAGGCGGGGGGGCCGGTGGTGAGCAGTTCTTC. It specifies CASSLGGGAGGEQFF.

This clonotype was picked up a small number of times. CDR3 sequence (DNA): TGCGCCAGCAGCCAAGCCGTTAGCGGGGGAGTCCGGGATACGCAGTATTTT. Protein sequence: CASSQAVSGGVRDTQYF. The rearrangement links TRBV4-1 to TRBJ2-3; 9 nucleotides align to TRBD2. V gave up 1 base and J gave up 6 bases; unmatched junction bases: 11. CDR1 is MGHRA, CDR2 YSYEKL, per germline. The CDR3 is 17 residues long.

The CDR3 region has the DNA TGTGCCAGCAGACTACAGGGGTTTGCTGAAGCTTTCTTT. Amino acid sequence: CASRLQGFAEAFF. The genes are TRBV6-1 and TRBJ1-1; 7 nucleotides agree with TRBD1. CDR3 length: 13 residues. CDR1 and CDR2 (germline): MNHNS, SASEGT. The V and J ends lost 6 bases and 6 bases, in that order; junction bases with no gene match: 7.

V gene TRBV20-1 combines with J gene TRBJ2-1; 9 bases are a match to TRBD2. Germline-derived CDR1 and CDR2 are DFQATT and SNEGSKA (reference sequence). This CDR3 has 13 residues. V dropped 3 bases and J dropped 4; count of bases not matched to a gene: 1. CDR3: CSARTSGYNEQFF. CDR3 DNA sequence: TGCAGTGCTAGGACTAGCGGATACAATGAGCAGTTCTTC.

V usage is TRBV20-1 and J usage is TRBJ2-1; 9 bases are a match to TRBD2. Germline values: CDR1 DFQATT, CDR2 SNEGSKA (reference sequence). The CDR3 loop spans 15 amino acids. The V gene end was trimmed by 0 bases and the J gene end by 6 bases; junction bases not matched to a gene: 6. The DNA of the CDR3 is TGCAGTGCTAGAGATCGCCTAGCGGGACCCAATGAGCAGTTCTTC. It codes for CSARDRLAGPNEQFF.

The rearrangement joins TRBV6-5 to TRBJ1-1; maybe TRBD1 (5 bases). Germline V gene sequence: CDR1 MNHEY, CDR2 SVGAGI. There are 15 residues in the CDR3. V was shortened by 5 bases and J by 5 bases, with 18 bases between the two germline ends. In nucleotides, the CDR3 is TGTGCCAGCAGTCTACAACGGGACTTGGGGACTGAAGCTTTCTTT. Protein sequence: CASSLQRDLGTEAFF.